The entry below describes one T cell receptor beta chain. The antigen remains unidentified. This sample was taken from a study of T cells after yellow fever vaccination. One entry per CDR3 protein, called by TCRdb with MiXCR from the 5' RACE reads. The profile shows under 700,000 distinct CDR3 sequences, about 15% of them singletons. Whole-study findings and limits: Most clones from primary vaccination resurfaced after the booster (around 95% CD4, about 91% CD8). The secondary response showed a weaker magnitude and a faster peak, day 5 versus 15.

The CDR3 loop spans 14 amino acids. Germline lookup yields CDR1 DFQATT and CDR2 SNEGSKA (reference sequence). The V and J ends lost 0 bases and 6 bases respectively, with 13 bases between them. The chain is built from TRBV20-1 and TRBJ2-3; perhaps TRBD1 as D (6 bases). The TCR comes from a man aged 18-30 years who received the YFV17D yellow fever vaccine. Sequencing used PBMCs, obtained about 5 days after the first yellow fever vaccination. This chain's CDR3 is CSAREDSEIDTQYF. As DNA, the CDR3 is TGCAGTGCTAGAGAGGACAGTGAAATTGATACGCAGTATTTT.